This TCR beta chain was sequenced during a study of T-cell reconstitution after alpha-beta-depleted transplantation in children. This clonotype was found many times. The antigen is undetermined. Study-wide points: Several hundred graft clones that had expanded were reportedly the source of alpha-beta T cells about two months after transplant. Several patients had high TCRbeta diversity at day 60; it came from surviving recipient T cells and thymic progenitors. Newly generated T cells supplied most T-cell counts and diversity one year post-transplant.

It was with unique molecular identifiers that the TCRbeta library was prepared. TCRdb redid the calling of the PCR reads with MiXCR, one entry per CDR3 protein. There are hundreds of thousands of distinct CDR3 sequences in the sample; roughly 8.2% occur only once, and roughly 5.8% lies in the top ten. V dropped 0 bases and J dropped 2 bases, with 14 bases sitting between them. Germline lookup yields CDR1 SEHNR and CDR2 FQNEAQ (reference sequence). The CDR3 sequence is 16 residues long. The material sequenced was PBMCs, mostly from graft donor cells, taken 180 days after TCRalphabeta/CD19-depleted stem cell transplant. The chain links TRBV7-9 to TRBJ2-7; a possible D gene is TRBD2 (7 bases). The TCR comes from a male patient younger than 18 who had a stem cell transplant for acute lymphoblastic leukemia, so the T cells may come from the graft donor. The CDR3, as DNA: TGTGCCAGCAGCTTAGCGGCGAGGGGGGGGACCTACGAGCAGTACTTC. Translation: CASSLAARGGTYEQYF.